One sample yielded the 20 T cell receptor beta chains listed below, sequenced in a study of identical twins (TCRdb year 2016). Receptor amplification or capture employed 5' RACE. The sample was run on an Illumina HiSeq 2000. The public reads were quality trimmed at Q25 with fastp and then assembled into clones with MiXCR by TCRdb, keeping productive beta chains. Rows with a matching CDR3 protein are joined into one entry that keeps the most common DNA and genes. In this sample the table shows about 240,000 distinct CDR3 sequences, about 11% of which occur a single time. The ten largest clones take up 10% of the sample. The sequencing input was memory T cells sorted from blood. What the cell subset or site label conveys for this sample: CD45RO+ enriched T cells. Source of these receptors: a man over 45 in good health.

This clonotype was seen many times. CDR3 sequence reads: CAGARAGFSGNTIYF. The DNA for the CDR3 is TGTGCCGGGGCCCGGGCGGGGTTCTCTGGAAACACCATATATTTT. J is TRBJ1-3 and V is TRBV12-3 or TRBV12-4; D perhaps matches TRBD1 (5 bases). V lost 11 bases and J lost 0, with 17 bases in between. CDR3 length: 15 amino acids.

This clonotype was seen a few times. One junction end does not reproduce the germline sequence, and a read error may be involved. The rearrangement joins TRBV7-7 to TRBJ2-5; 10 nucleotides line up with TRBD2. The CDR3 runs to 15 residues. The germline CDR1 and CDR2 sequences are SSHAT and FNYEAQ (reference sequence). DNA of the CDR3: TGTGCTAGCAGCTTAGGACTAGCGGTCCAAGAGACCCAGTACTTC. It specifies CASSLGLAVQETQYF.

This clonotype has a handful of counts. The chain recombines TRBV9 with TRBJ2-3, with TRBD2 as a possible D gene (5 bases). The CDR3 totals 14 residues. Trimming took 2 bases from V and 4 from J, leaving 11 bases between them. CDR1 and CDR2 (germline): SGDLS, YYNGEE. The CDR3 DNA follows: TGTGCCAGCAGCGTGACTACTTTACCAGATACGCAGTATTTT. Translation: CASSVTTLPDTQYF. Looking up the rest from reference TRBV9 and TRBJ2-3 gives the full variable domain: DSGVTQTPKHLITATGQRVTLRCSPRSGDLSVYWYQQSLDQGLQFLIQYYNGEERAKGNILERFSAQQFPDLHSELNLSSLELGDSALYFCASSVTTLPDTQYFGPGTRLTVL.

In this sample, this clonotype turned up many times. The chain couples TRBV5-1 to TRBJ2-5; the D gene is possibly TRBD1 (5 bases). The germline CDR1 and CDR2 sequences are SGHRS and YFSETQ. Trimming removed 3 bases at V and 4 bases at J, with 16 bases between. The CDR3 covers 15 residues. CDR3 DNA: TGCGCCAGCAGCTCCAACACAGGAGTAGGAGAGACCCAGTACTTC. This gives the protein CASSSNTGVGETQYF.

This clonotype was observed many times. The V and J genes are TRBV18 and TRBJ2-1; TRBD1 or TRBD2 may be the D gene (6 bases each). The CDR3 covers 15 residues. CDR1 is KGHSH and CDR2 is LQKENI in the germline V gene. Trimming took off 1 base at V and 3 bases at J, with 10 bases between the two ends. The CDR3 bases are TGTGCCAGCTCACCACGCGGGACAAACTACAATGAGCAGTTCTTC. Its translation is CASSPRGTNYNEQFF.

The chain uses TRBV28 and TRBJ2-1, with D possibly being TRBD1 or TRBD2 (5 bases each). Trimming removed 5 bases from V and 4 bases from J, with 12 bases in between. CDR1 is MDHEN, CDR2 SYDVKM, per germline. There are 14 residues in the CDR3. The CDR3 spells CASSTGTGYNEQFF. The DNA of the CDR3 is TGTGCCAGCAGTACCGGGACCGGGTACAATGAGCAGTTCTTC.

There are a few counts of this clonotype. The chain employs TRBV10-3 and TRBJ1-2; D gene uncertain. The germline V gene encodes CDR1 ENHRY and CDR2 SYGVKD. The CDR3 sequence is 14 residues long. With 0 bases removed from V and 5 bases from J, the gap between germline ends came to 10 bases. As DNA, the CDR3 is TGTGCCATCAGTGAGTCGACTGAGGTTTATGGCTACACCTTC. Translation gives CAISESTEVYGYTF.

This clonotype was detected many times. The chain links TRBV5-5 to TRBJ2-1, with 9 bases that match TRBD1. J gave up 7 bases and V 4 bases, and 9 bases lay outside the gene matches. Germline V gene data show CDR1 as SGHKS and CDR2 as YYEKEE (reference sequence). The length of the CDR3 is 15 residues. Here the CDR3 DNA reads TGTGCCAGCAGCACGAGGGGACAGGGCGCAAATGAGCAGTTCTTC. It translates to CASSTRGQGANEQFF.

This clonotype came up many times. The chain has TRBV5-1 and TRBJ2-1; D gene unclear. CDR3 length equals 12 residues. The ends were cut back, 4 bases at V and 8 bases at J, with 10 bases in the middle. From germline, CDR1 is SGHRS and CDR2 YFSETQ. The DNA of the CDR3 is TGCGCCAGCAGCGTAGGGTTAGATGAGCAGTTCTTC. Protein sequence: CASSVGLDEQFF.

Many counts were recorded for this clonotype. The genes are TRBV10-3 and TRBJ2-3; TRBD2 matches 7 bases. V lost 1 base and J lost 2; bases outside the gene matches: 6. Germline V CDR1 and CDR2: ENHRY, SYGVKD. This CDR3 spans 16 amino acids. CDR3 nucleotides: TGTGCCATCAGTGAGTTCGCGGGAGCGAACACAGATACGCAGTATTTT. Translating it yields CAISEFAGANTDTQYF.

This clonotype was recorded at least ten times. The rearrangement joins TRBV3-1 to TRBJ1-4, with D tentatively TRBD1 (6 bases). Trimming left V 4 bases short and J 3 bases short, with 18 bases between. Germline values: CDR1 LGHDT, CDR2 YNNKEL (reference sequence). The CDR3 consists of 17 residues. The CDR3 DNA is TGTGCCAGCAGCCTACAAGGCGGAACAGGGCCTAATGAAAAACTGTTTTTT. Its protein product is CASSLQGGTGPNEKLFF. Full variable domain (outside the CDR3, taken from reference TRBV3-1 and TRBJ1-4): DTAVSQTPKYLVTQMGNDKSIKCEQNLGHDTMYWYKQDSKKFLKIMFSYNNKELIINETVPNRFSPKSPDKAHLNLHINSLELGDSAVYFCASSLQGGTGPNEKLFFGSGTQLSVL.

This clonotype occurred many times. The chain links TRBV7-9 to TRBJ2-5; a possible D gene is TRBD2 (5 bases). CDR1 is SEHNR and CDR2 is FQNEAQ in the germline V gene (reference sequence). V lost 5 bases, J lost 5 bases, and 12 bases lay in between. The CDR3 consists of 13 residues. The CDR3 here is CASSLRGAETQYF. The CDR3 DNA reads as TGTGCCAGCAGCCTCCGGGGTGCGGAGACCCAGTACTTC.

The chain employs TRBV7-2 and TRBJ2-5; D is uncertain. Trimming stripped 0 bases from V and 0 bases from J, with 8 bases between. The V gene's germline CDR1 is SGHTA and CDR2 FQGNSA. The CDR3 sequence is 15 residues long. CDR3 loop: CASSLAKGYQETQYF. The CDR3 region has the DNA TGTGCCAGCAGCTTAGCGAAAGGCTACCAAGAGACCCAGTACTTC. Complete variable domain (other parts from reference TRBV7-2 and TRBJ2-5): GAGVSQSPSNKVTEKGKDVELRCDPISGHTALYWYRQSLGQGLEFLIYFQGNSAPDKSGLPSDRFSAERTGGSVSTLTIQRTQQEDSAVYLCASSLAKGYQETQYFGPGTRLLVL.

The chain joins TRBV4-3 to TRBJ1-2; D call uncertain. Germline CDR1 LGHNA, CDR2 YSLEER. The CDR3 extends over 15 amino acids. V lost 2 bases and J 4 bases, leaving 14 bases between the germline ends. The CDR3 nucleotides are TGCGCCAGCAGCCAAACTGGGGTTTCTCTCTATGGCTACACCTTC. The encoded protein is CASSQTGVSLYGYTF.

This clonotype was seen only a few times. This chain links TRBV20-1 with TRBJ2-3, with TRBD2 identical over 11 bases. CDR3 size: 15 residues. In germline, CDR1 is DFQATT, CDR2 SNEGSKA (reference sequence). The ends lost 2 bases at V and 4 bases at J; junction bases unmatched: 5. CDR3 sequence: CSARLAGGDPDTQYF. In DNA form, the CDR3 reads TGCAGTGCTAGACTAGCGGGGGGAGACCCAGATACGCAGTATTTT.

The chain has TRBV20-1 and TRBJ2-7; 8 nucleotides agree with TRBD2. The junction had 6 bases not matched to a gene; V was cut back by 2 bases and J by 0 bases. Per the germline V gene, CDR1 is DFQATT and CDR2 is SNEGSKA (reference sequence). This CDR3 has 15 amino acids. CDR3 nucleotide sequence: TGCAGTGCTAGACTAGCGGGTCTCAGCTCCTACGAGCAGTACTTC. This codes for CSARLAGLSSYEQYF.

The J gene is TRBJ2-1, the V gene TRBV20-1; no clear D. The CDR3 contains 16 residues. V was pared by 6 bases and J by 0 bases, with 18 bases between. Germline loops: CDR1 DFQATT, CDR2 SNEGSKA (reference sequence). The CDR3 DNA reads TGCAGTGCCCAAACTGAATATATAACCTCCTACAATGAGCAGTTCTTC. Amino acid sequence: CSAQTEYITSYNEQFF.

The chain recombines TRBV29-1 with TRBJ1-4, with D possibly matching TRBD1 (5 bases). Per germline, CDR1 SQVTM and CDR2 ANQGSEA. The V end was cut by 6 bases, the J end by 4 bases, with 18 bases between. The CDR3 has 15 amino acids. The CDR3 DNA reads as TGCAGCGTCCTCGGGGGTCGGTTGGGTAATGAAAAACTGTTTTTT. This translates into CSVLGGRLGNEKLFF.

This clonotype was detected ten times or more. The chain links TRBV20-1 to TRBJ2-5, with D perhaps TRBD1 (6 bases). CDR1 and CDR2 from the germline V gene are DFQATT and SNEGSKA (reference sequence). V was clipped by 6 bases and J by 1 base, with 18 bases between them. The CDR3 is 15 residues long. The CDR3 protein is CSAPDRQGTQETQYF. CDR3 bases: TGCAGTGCCCCCGACAGGCAGGGGACCCAAGAGACCCAGTACTTC.

In this sample, this clonotype turned up a few times. The chain carries TRBV12-3 or TRBV12-4 and TRBJ2-5, with D possibly being TRBD2 (6 bases). The CDR3 spans 13 residues. Trimming pared 5 bases from V and 5 bases from J, leaving 12 bases between. CDR3 DNA sequence: TGTGCCAGCAGTCCGTCGGAGGGGGAGACCCAGTACTTC. Residues: CASSPSEGETQYF.